This entry lists 27 T cell receptor beta chains sequenced from one sample in a study of beta chain features in type 1 diabetes. The sequenced template was cDNA made from the entire isolated RNA. Here immunoSEQ multiplex PCR was the method, and the copy in TCRdb shows in-frame clones only, minus some. The sample has almost 350,000 clones, 6.5% to 10% seen once. Sequencing was done on a sample of central memory CD4+ T cells from blood. The receptors originated from a woman aged 18-30 years in good health.

This clone appeared a few times. This chain uses TRBV18 with TRBJ2-7; possible D gene TRBD2, 7 bases. V was clipped by 3 bases and J by 1 base, with 16 bases between them. The V gene's germline CDR1 is KGHSH and CDR2 LQKENI. The CDR3 runs to 16 residues. The CDR3 sequence is CASSPLGRGGSYEQYF. CDR3 bases: TGTGCCAGCTCACCGCTCGGAAGGGGGGGATCCTACGAGCAGTACTTC.

In regard to this clone: The sample holds other DNA sequences that translate to the same CDR3. The chain is built from TRBV9 and TRBJ2-1, with D perhaps matching TRBD1 or TRBD2 (6 bases each). The CDR3 has 16 residues. Trimming removed 2 bases from V and 4 bases from J, with 16 bases in between. Germline CDR1 and CDR2: SGDLS and YYNGEE. CDR3 protein: CASSVVSGARYNEQFF. The DNA of the CDR3 is TGTGCCAGCAGCGTCGTTTCGGGGGCACGGTACAATGAGCAGTTCTTC.

This clone has at least ten counts. This rearrangement joins TRBV5-4 to TRBJ2-7; D ambiguous. Germline V gene sequence: CDR1 SGHNT, CDR2 YYREEE (reference sequence). The CDR3 spans 15 residues. The V gene lost 4 bases and the J gene lost 0 bases, with 14 bases spanning the gap. Written as DNA, the CDR3 is TGTGCCAGCAGCCCTGCTCCCGCCAGCTCCTACGAGCAGTACTTC. The encoded protein is CASSPAPASSYEQYF.

The chain carries TRBV4-3 and TRBJ2-7, with D possibly matching TRBD1 (6 bases). This CDR3 has 19 amino acids. V was shortened by 0 bases and J by 1 base, with 22 bases between the two germline ends. Germline V lookup: CDR1 LGHNA, CDR2 YSLEER. The DNA for the CDR3 is TGCGCCAGCAGCCAAGATACCGCGTTGGGGGCTAGAGGATCCTACGAGCAGTACTTC. Translation: CASSQDTALGARGSYEQYF.

This clone was found many times. The gene calls are TRBV18 and TRBJ2-1, with 9 bases matching TRBD2. Germline assignment: CDR1 KGHSH and CDR2 LQKENI. CDR3 length equals 15 residues. V lost 2 bases to trimming and J lost 7 bases; unmatched junction nucleotides: 6. The CDR3 DNA sequence: TGTGCCAGCTCACCAGAGCGGGAGGTTTGGAATGAGCAGTTCTTC. It specifies CASSPEREVWNEQFF.

This clone has at least ten counts. The chain has TRBV6-6 and TRBJ2-3, with 9 bases aligning to TRBD1. Germline trimming cut 6 bases from V and 2 bases from J; bases unmatched to any gene: 6. Germline CDR1 is MNHNY and CDR2 is SVGAGI (reference sequence). The CDR3 is 15 amino acids. The CDR3 loop is CASSLGQGITDTQYF. CDR3 in DNA: TGTGCCAGCAGCCTGGGACAGGGCATCACAGATACGCAGTATTTT.

This clone appeared a few times. The chain employs TRBV4-3 and TRBJ1-4; no reliable D call. V was pared by 4 bases and J by 0 bases, with 12 bases between. The CDR3 spans 16 residues. Germline-derived CDR1 and CDR2 are LGHNA and YSLEER. The CDR3 reads CASSRTYTATNEKLFF. The CDR3, as DNA: TGCGCCAGCAGCCGAACCTACACTGCAACTAATGAAAAACTGTTTTTT.

This clone was observed a handful of times. The CDR3 loop reads CASQRPGEDEQYF. As DNA, the CDR3 is TGTGCCAGCCAGAGACCAGGGGAGGACGAGCAGTACTTC. The chain employs TRBV6-5 and TRBJ2-5, with D tentatively TRBD1 or TRBD2 (6 bases each). The J call may be mistaken, given a closer DNA end match to TRBJ2-7. This CDR3 has 13 residues. Germline CDR1 reads MNHEY; CDR2 reads SVGAGI.

In its sample, this clone was seen a few times. V is TRBV19 and J is TRBJ2-5; 11 bases match TRBD2. This CDR3 is built from 16 residues. With V trimmed by 5 bases and J by 5 bases, 10 bases remained unmatched. CDR1 and CDR2 (germline): LNHDA, SQIVND (reference sequence). The CDR3 nucleotides read TGTGCCAGTAGTCCAATGATACTAGCGGGAGCTGAGACCCAGTACTTC. The encoded protein is CASSPMILAGAETQYF.

This clone was counted ten times or more. This chain connects TRBV18 to TRBJ2-3, with TRBD2 as a possible D gene (6 bases). The CDR3 loop spans 14 amino acids. Per germline, CDR1 KGHSH and CDR2 LQKENI. The ends were cut back, 4 bases at V and 4 bases at J, with 12 bases in the middle. The CDR3 sequence: CASSRATGADTQYF. The CDR3 region has the DNA TGTGCCAGCTCACGGGCGACGGGGGCAGATACGCAGTATTTT. Full variable domain (missing parts from reference TRBV18 and TRBJ2-3): NAGVMQNPRHLVRRRGQEARLRCSPMKGHSHVYWYRQLPEEGLKFMVYLQKENIIDESGMPKERFSAEFPKEGPSILRIQQVVRGDSAAYFCASSRATGADTQYFGPGTRLTVL.

The J gene is TRBJ2-7, the V gene TRBV29-1; the D gene is possibly TRBD2 (5 bases). Per germline, CDR1 SQVTM and CDR2 ANQGSEA. The germline V and J ends were trimmed by 3 bases and 7 bases, with 25 bases remaining between them. There are 16 residues in the CDR3. CDR3 sequence (DNA): TGCAGCGTTGAGGACGTGCTCGGGGAACCCTCGGAAGAGCAGTACTTC. It encodes CSVEDVLGEPSEEQYF.

CDR3 amino acids: CASSQVRNTGNSGNTIYF. The DNA for the CDR3 is TGCGCCAGCAGCCAAGTCCGTAATACAGGGAACTCTGGAAACACCATATATTTT. The rearrangement uses TRBV4-3 and TRBJ1-3; perhaps TRBD1 as D (6 bases). Trimming pared 1 base from V and 0 bases from J, leaving 16 bases between. CDR1 is LGHNA and CDR2 is YSLEER in the germline V gene. This CDR3 spans 18 amino acids.

The gene calls are TRBV7-3 and TRBJ1-1; D remains ambiguous. V lost 5 bases, J lost 0 bases, and 7 bases lay in between. The CDR3 loop spans 13 amino acids. CDR1 SGHTA and CDR2 FQGTGA come from the germline V gene. The CDR3: CASSADMNTEAFF. In DNA form, the CDR3 reads TGTGCCAGCAGCGCCGACATGAACACTGAAGCTTTCTTT.

For this clone: Its ends do not fully match the called genes, so a read error is possible. The chain recombines TRBV6-5 with TRBJ2-5, with 8 bases that match TRBD1. Germline assignment: CDR1 MNHEY and CDR2 SVGAGI. This CDR3 is 14 amino acids long. The CDR3 sequence: CASSYYRGQETQYF. CDR3 in DNA: TGTGCCAGCAGCTACTACAGGGGGCAAGAGACCCAGTACTTC.

This chain joins TRBV15 and TRBJ2-7, with TRBD2 matching 12 bases. CDR1 is LNHNV and CDR2 is YYDKDF in the germline V gene (reference sequence). The CDR3 is 15 amino acids. V was clipped by 1 base and J by 7 bases; unmatched bases: 5. The CDR3: CATSRASGRAWEQYF. The CDR3 DNA reads TGTGCCACCAGCAGAGCTAGCGGGAGGGCCTGGGAGCAGTACTTC.

This rearrangement joins TRBV28 to TRBJ1-1; maybe TRBD1 (5 bases). This CDR3 comprises 15 residues. The V and J ends lost 4 bases and 6 bases respectively, with 18 bases between them. CDR1 and CDR2 from the germline V gene are MDHEN and SYDVKM. CDR3 loop: CASSSWGSQKAEAFF. The DNA for the CDR3 is TGTGCCAGCAGTTCATGGGGCTCGCAGAAGGCTGAAGCTTTCTTT.

This chain uses TRBV10-3 with TRBJ1-5; D is ambiguous. Germline V gene sequence: CDR1 ENHRY, CDR2 SYGVKD. This CDR3 contains 13 residues. The V end lost 2 bases, the J end lost 2 bases, and 4 bases lay between the germline ends. The CDR3 spells CAISEGGNQPQHF. CDR3 DNA sequence: TGTGCCATCAGTGAGGGTGGCAATCAGCCCCAGCATTTT.

Of note for this clone: Given a much more abundant clone one base away, this may be a read error. The V and J genes are TRBV15 and TRBJ2-3; the D gene is possibly TRBD2 (6 bases). The germline CDR1 and CDR2 sequences are LNHNV and YYDKDF (reference sequence). There are 15 residues in the CDR3. Trimming stripped 7 bases from V and 0 bases from J, with 14 bases between. The CDR3 DNA sequence: TGTGCCACCAACCCCGGGAGTCGGAGCACAGATACGCAGTATTTT. Encoded protein: CATNPGSRSTDTQYF. Variable domain in full (rest from reference TRBV15 and TRBJ2-3): DAMVIQNPRYQVTQFGKPVTLSCSQTLNHNVMYWYQQKSSQAPKLLFHYYDKDFNNEADTPDNFQSRRPNTSFCFLDIRSPGLGDTAMYLCATNPGSRSTDTQYFGPGTRLTVL.

A few counts support this clone. CDR3 DNA sequence: TGTGCCAGTAGTATAACAGGGAACAATCAGCCCCAGCATTTT. Its translation: CASSITGNNQPQHF. The chain couples TRBV19 to TRBJ1-5; D might be TRBD1 (6 bases). V was clipped by 2 bases and J by 3 bases, with 8 bases between them. There are 14 residues in the CDR3. The germline V gene encodes CDR1 LNHDA and CDR2 SQIVND (reference sequence).

This clone appeared a few times. The gene calls are TRBV6-5 and TRBJ1-5, with 7 bases that match TRBD1. After removal of 5 bases from V and 5 bases from J, the junction contained 6 bases not matched to a gene. The CDR3 totals 14 residues. Germline V gene sequence: CDR1 MNHEY, CDR2 SVGAGI. This CDR3 reads CASSPGGSHQPQHF. The DNA of the CDR3 is TGTGCCAGCAGTCCAGGGGGGTCACATCAGCCCCAGCATTTT.

The rearrangement links TRBV7-2 to TRBJ2-7, with no clear D. The germline V and J ends were trimmed by 1 base and 5 bases, with 9 bases remaining between them. Germline CDR1 reads SGHTA; CDR2 reads FQGNSA. The length of the CDR3 is 13 residues. This chain's CDR3 is CASSLGGWDEQYF. The DNA of the CDR3 is TGTGCCAGCAGCTTAGGTGGATGGGACGAGCAGTACTTC.

The chain carries TRBV5-5 and TRBJ2-2, with D unresolved. The CDR3 has 14 amino acids. Germline V gives CDR1 SGHKS, CDR2 YYEKEE (reference sequence). Between the trimmed V and J ends, which lost 0 bases and 4 bases, there was a span of 7 bases. This chain's CDR3 is CASSLVRPTGELFF. CDR3 sequence (DNA): TGTGCCAGCAGCTTGGTCCGCCCCACCGGGGAGCTGTTTTTT.

This clone was seen only a few times. Here the CDR3 DNA reads TGCAGCGTTGCGAACCCGAACGGGGCCTACAATGAGCAGTTCTTC. Encoded protein: CSVANPNGAYNEQFF. V and J are TRBV29-1 and TRBJ2-1, with D tentatively TRBD2 (5 bases). The V and J ends lost 4 bases and 2 bases respectively, with 15 bases between them. This CDR3 comprises 15 residues. The germline V gene has CDR1 SQVTM and CDR2 ANQGSEA.

The chain joins TRBV28 to TRBJ2-1; 8 bases line up with TRBD1. With V trimmed by 5 bases and J by 12 bases, 6 bases remained unmatched. Germline CDR1 reads MDHEN; CDR2 reads SYDVKM. The CDR3 loop spans 12 amino acids. This CDR3 reads CASSASGTGQFF. For the CDR3, the DNA is TGTGCCAGCAGTGCCTCCGGGACAGGGCAGTTCTTC.

This clone was seen more than once but under ten times. The CDR3 nucleotides are TGTGCCAGCAGCCCCACCCTACCGGGACAGGCGTCCTCTGGAAACACCATATATTTT. Amino acids: CASSPTLPGQASSGNTIYF. The chain has TRBV7-8 and TRBJ1-3; 8 bases are shared with TRBD1. V was clipped by 5 bases and J by 0 bases; unmatched bases: 15. CDR3 length: 19 amino acids. Germline CDR1 and CDR2: SGHVS and FQNEAQ.

This clone has only a few counts. V is TRBV18 and J is TRBJ1-5; 9 bases fit TRBD1. Germline V gene data show CDR1 as KGHSH and CDR2 as LQKENI. The trim removed 4 bases at V and 9 bases at J, leaving 10 bases unmatched. CDR3 length: 15 residues. The CDR3 sequence is CASSLGTGQVGPQHF. CDR3 in DNA: TGTGCCAGCTCACTAGGGACAGGGCAAGTCGGGCCCCAGCATTTT.

The V call is TRBV5-1, the J call TRBJ2-1, with D uncertain. CDR1 and CDR2 from the germline V gene are SGHRS and YFSETQ. The germline V and J ends were trimmed by 2 bases and 0 bases, with 9 bases remaining between them. The CDR3 is 15 residues long. CDR3 sequence reads: CASSFGFYSYNEQFF. CDR3 DNA sequence: TGCGCCAGCAGCTTCGGATTCTACTCCTACAATGAGCAGTTCTTC.